Listed below are T cell receptor beta chains from one sample, sequenced in a study of cytomegalovirus exposure and HLA in healthy donors. Method: immunoSEQ multiplex PCR; TCRdb's copy keeps in-frame clones and lacks some. This sample has under 150,000 clones, with 70% to 80% found just once. Sequencing used PBMCs. These receptors were obtained from a woman aged 40 to 50 in good health and CMV-seropositive. CDR3s include the opening cysteine and the closing phenylalanine or tryptophan. Fields, in order: D gene, J gene, V gene, clone size, CDR3 protein, CDR3 DNA. The D gene is left open where the match is weak. Size values are once, few and many counts, or a class for expanded clones, and some rows have none.

>TRBD1|TRBJ1-2|TRBV6-5|NA
CASSWGQGMSGYTF
TGTGCCAGCAGTTGGGGACAGGGGATGAGTGGCTACACCTTC
>NA|TRBJ1-5|TRBV27|NA
CASSFGRSNQPQHF
TGTGCCAGCAGTTTTGGCAGGTCCAATCAGCCCCAGCATTTT
>TRBD2|TRBJ2-3|TRBV11-2|NA
CASSLALTSGGRWDTQYF
TGTGCCAGCAGCTTAGCCCTAACTAGCGGGGGCCGATGGGATACGCAGTATTTT
>TRBD1|TRBJ1-5|TRBV2|NA
CASRRQGAENQPQHF
TGTGCCAGCAGGAGACAGGGGGCTGAAAATCAGCCCCAGCATTTT
>TRBD2|TRBJ2-4|TRBV7-8|NA
CASSLYVAGGLSKNIQYF
TGTGCCAGCAGCTTATATGTGGCGGGAGGGTTATCCAAAAACATTCAGTACTTC
>TRBD2|TRBJ2-3|TRBV29-1|few
CSGSGRSTDTQYF
TGCAGCGGTAGCGGGAGGAGCACAGATACGCAGTATTTT
>TRBD1|TRBJ2-5|TRBV25-1|NA
CASSELTGTKETQYF
TGTGCCAGCAGTGAATTGACAGGGACGAAAGAGACCCAGTACTTC
>TRBD1|TRBJ2-4|TRBV7-9|NA
CSSSSPTGLQNIQYF
TGTTCCAGCAGCTCTCCGACAGGGTTACAGAACATTCAGTACTTC
>NA|TRBJ1-5|TRBV18|NA
CASSPPGGENQPQHF
TGTGCCAGCTCACCACCGGGGGGGGAAAATCAGCCCCAGCATTTT
>TRBD2|TRBJ2-1|TRBV29-1|NA
CSVDAGGPVNEQFF
TGCAGCGTTGATGCGGGAGGGCCTGTCAATGAGCAGTTCTTC
>TRBD1|TRBJ1-2|TRBV7-9|NA
CASSLPTGNYGYTF
TGTGCCAGCAGCTTACCGACAGGGAACTATGGCTACACCTTC
>NA|TRBJ1-3|TRBV21-1|NA
CASSKEAQTAYSGNTIYF
TGTGCCAGCAGCAAAGAGGCCCAGACAGCCTACTCTGGAAACACCATATATTTT
>TRBD1|TRBJ1-4|TRBV15|NA
CATSRDLFTGDRDEKLFF
TGTGCCACCAGCAGAGATCTTTTTACAGGGGATCGTGATGAAAAACTGTTTTTT
>NA|TRBJ2-1|TRBV7-8|NA
CASSLTSFYNEQFF
TGTGCCAGCAGCCTGACAAGTTTTTACAATGAGCAGTTCTTC
>TRBD1|TRBJ2-1|TRBV28|NA
CASSLRVGQRIPHNEQFF
TGTGCCAGCAGTTTAAGGGTGGGACAGAGGATTCCCCACAATGAGCAGTTCTTC
>NA|TRBJ1-1|TRBV30|NA
CAWSGPGSVAEAFF
TGTGCCTGGTCTGGGCCAGGGTCCGTCGCTGAAGCTTTCTTT
>TRBD2|TRBJ2-7|TRBV29-1|NA
CSVRTSAEREQYF
TGCAGCGTTAGGACTAGCGCGGAACGCGAGCAGTACTTC